This note documents a single T cell receptor beta chain sequence. This specimen belongs to a study of blood T cell repertoires in COVID-19. In the study overall: Sites in the United States, Italy and Spain provided acute and convalescent COVID-19 samples. Sources were T cells, B-cell-depleted T cells, or PBMCs; the material itself was cDNA or gDNA.

Clones were read by immunoSEQ multiplex PCR, and TCRdb kept only the in-frame ones, dropping some. The sample lists about 250,000 clones; 80% to 90% were seen once. V was cut by 2 bases and J by 2 bases, with 16 bases left in between. This CDR3 spans 17 amino acids. Germline CDR1 and CDR2: MNHNS and SASEGT. The study assigned cohorts using participant-reported clinical history. This clonotype was sampled from a woman between 50 and 59 years old who had been exposed to COVID-19. This chain links TRBV6-1 with TRBJ1-5; D gene unclear. The material sequenced was PBMCs or T cells enriched from blood (not recorded which). The DNA of the CDR3 is TGTGCCAGCAGTGAACGATGGGGAGGACCTGGCAATCAGCCCCAGCATTTT. It is translated as CASSERWGGPGNQPQHF.